One and the same sample provided the 26 T cell receptor beta chains below, sequenced in a study of beta chain features in type 1 diabetes. General study points: Moderate yet significant TCRB CDR3 shortening was seen in Type 1 diabetes patients in all four CD4+ subsets.

Expressed TCRB transcripts got sequenced, as all isolated RNA was reverse transcribed. Only in-frame clones appear in the TCRdb table, and some are missing; sequencing was by immunoSEQ multiplex PCR. The sample shows 500,000 to 850,000 clones, 11% to 15% of them seen only once. These receptors' antigens are unknown. The sample consisted of naive CD4+ T cells from blood. The receptors derive from a man aged 18 to 30 with type 1 diabetes.

The table lists this clone with a few counts. The chain couples TRBV7-2 to TRBJ2-1; D perhaps matches TRBD2 (5 bases). This CDR3 spans 16 amino acids. Germline-derived CDR1 and CDR2 are SGHTA and FQGNSA. The V gene lost 4 bases and the J gene lost 0 bases, with 13 bases spanning the gap. CDR3 DNA sequence: TGTGCCAGCAGCTCCTCTCGTGGGAGCTCCTACAATGAGCAGTTCTTC. Protein product: CASSSSRGSSYNEQFF.

In this sample, this clone turned up a few times. The gene calls are TRBV29-1 and TRBJ1-5, with 7 bases matching TRBD1. The CDR3 covers 14 residues. V lost 6 bases, J lost 7 bases, and 12 bases stayed unmatched. The germline CDR1 and CDR2 sequences are SQVTM and ANQGSEA. CDR3 sequence (DNA): TGCAGCGTCCGGGCGGAGGGGGCGGGACAGCCCCAGCATTTT. Translated: CSVRAEGAGQPQHF.

The chain combines TRBV18 with TRBJ1-1, with 8 bases identical to TRBD1. Losses at the gene ends were 1 base for V and 4 bases for J; bases not matched to a gene: 11. Per germline, CDR1 KGHSH and CDR2 LQKENI. CDR3 length: 17 residues. CDR3 amino acids: CASSPRRTGSVSTEAFF. The CDR3 coding sequence is TGTGCCAGCTCACCACGCCGGACAGGGTCAGTAAGCACTGAAGCTTTCTTT.

This clone has only a few counts. The chain carries TRBV6-6 and TRBJ2-1, with a possible D match to TRBD1 (6 bases). The CDR3 is 12 residues long. Between the trimmed V and J ends, which lost 5 bases and 9 bases, there was a span of 11 bases. Germline V CDR1 and CDR2: MNHNY, SVGAGI (reference sequence). CDR3 nucleotide sequence: TGTGCCAGCAGTCCCACAGGGACTGAGCAGTTCTTC. Amino acid sequence: CASSPTGTEQFF.

This clone occurred a few times. The genes are TRBV10-1 and TRBJ2-7; the D gene is possibly TRBD1 (5 bases). In germline, CDR1 is WNHNN, CDR2 SYGVQD (reference sequence). The CDR3 length is 14 residues. Trimming took 5 bases from V and 2 from J, leaving 13 bases between them. The DNA of the CDR3 is TGCGCCAGCAGTACGAGGACAAGTCCCTACGAGCAGTACTTC. This encodes CASSTRTSPYEQYF.

The sample holds a few counts of this clone. This sequence joins TRBV27 and TRBJ2-7; the D gene is possibly TRBD1 (6 bases). Looked up from germline, CDR1 is MNHEY and CDR2 is SMNVEV (reference sequence). The V end lost 9 bases, the J end lost 3 bases, and 15 bases lay between the germline ends. The CDR3 contains 13 residues. Here the CDR3 DNA reads TGTGCCAGTCGGGGTTGGGGGCTCTACGAGCAGTACTTC. Its translation is CASRGWGLYEQYF.

The chain carries TRBV15 and TRBJ2-7, with D perhaps given as TRBD1 or TRBD2 (5 bases each). Germline CDR1 and CDR2: LNHNV and YYDKDF (reference sequence). The CDR3 has 17 residues. V was shortened by 5 bases and J by 0 bases, with 20 bases between the two germline ends. CDR3 DNA sequence: TGTGCCACCAGCGCCCGGGACCGACGATTTAGCTCCTACGAGCAGTACTTC. Translated: CATSARDRRFSSYEQYF. The whole variable domain, filled in from reference TRBV15 and TRBJ2-7, reads DAMVIQNPRYQVTQFGKPVTLSCSQTLNHNVMYWYQQKSSQAPKLLFHYYDKDFNNEADTPDNFQSRRPNTSFCFLDIRSPGLGDTAMYLCATSARDRRFSSYEQYFGPGTRLTVT.

In its sample, this clone was seen a few times. Relative to the germline gene, one junction end is altered; a read error may explain this. The chain combines TRBV2 with TRBJ1-1, with D unresolved. The germline CDR1 and CDR2 sequences are SNHLY and FYNNEI. The CDR3 contains 12 residues. The CDR3 spells CASSETPTKSRF. The CDR3 DNA sequence: TGTGCCAGCAGTGAAACGCCTACCAAATCGAGGTTT.

V and J are TRBV28 and TRBJ1-2; D is unclear. Germline CDR1 reads MDHEN; CDR2 reads SYDVKM. This CDR3 is built from 15 residues. The V end was cut by 4 bases, the J end by 3 bases, with 15 bases between. CDR3: CASSSAGIWDYGYTF. The DNA for the CDR3 is TGTGCCAGCAGTTCAGCGGGGATTTGGGACTATGGCTACACCTTC.

Only a few counts were recorded for this clone. The rearrangement joins TRBV5-1 to TRBJ2-6; D remains unclear. Germline V gene data show CDR1 as SGHRS and CDR2 as YFSETQ. Trimming took 7 bases from V and 1 from J, leaving 6 bases between them. The CDR3 sequence is 13 residues long. This CDR3 reads CASFESGANVLTF. DNA for the CDR3: TGCGCCAGCTTTGAGTCTGGGGCCAACGTCCTGACTTTC.

This clone was counted between two and nine times. This rearrangement joins TRBV5-1 to TRBJ2-7; 8 bases are shared with TRBD1. The CDR3 runs 13 residues. Losses at the gene ends were 4 bases for V and 3 bases for J; bases not matched to a gene: 3. From germline, CDR1 is SGHRS and CDR2 YFSETQ. Here the CDR3 reads CASSPGQVYEQYF. The CDR3 nucleotides read TGCGCCAGCAGCCCGGGACAGGTCTACGAGCAGTACTTC.

This clone was counted only a few times. The rearrangement links TRBV14 to TRBJ2-2, with D unresolved. The CDR3 extends over 16 amino acids. CDR1 and CDR2 (germline): SGHDN, FVKESK. V dropped 5 bases and J dropped 4 bases, with 17 bases sitting between them. The CDR3 spells CASSGILAPRTGELFF. As DNA, the CDR3 is TGTGCCAGCAGCGGGATCCTTGCGCCCCGCACCGGGGAGCTGTTTTTT.

In this sample, this clone turned up a few times. This sample also contains other DNA sequences that code for the same CDR3. The rearrangement uses TRBV6-5 and TRBJ2-3, with D uncertain. This CDR3 region has 11 residues. V was clipped by 6 bases and J by 5 bases, with 6 bases between them. The germline V gene encodes CDR1 MNHEY and CDR2 SVGAGI. CDR3 bases: TGTGCCAGCAGCCAACGAGATACGCAGTATTTT. Its translation is CASSQRDTQYF.

Comment on this clone: The same CDR3 can be traced to other DNA sequences in this sample. This rearrangement joins TRBV7-3 to TRBJ2-3; a weak D match, TRBD2 (6 bases). This CDR3 is 13 amino acids long. V dropped 4 bases and J dropped 3 bases, with 8 bases sitting between them. In germline, CDR1 is SGHTA, CDR2 FQGTGA. CDR3 nucleotides: TGTGCCAGCAGCTCCCGGGGGACAGATACGCAGTATTTT. Protein product: CASSSRGTDTQYF. The full variable domain, completed using reference TRBV7-3 and TRBJ2-3, is GAGVSQTPSNKVTEKGKYVELRCDPISGHTALYWYRQSLGQGPEFLIYFQGTGAADDSGLPNDRFFAVRPEGSVSTLKIQRTERGDSAVYLCASSSRGTDTQYFGPGTRLTVL.

This clone was found a few times. The chain has TRBV25-1 and TRBJ1-1, with D perhaps TRBD1 (5 bases). Germline V gives CDR1 MGHDK, CDR2 SYGVNS. V was trimmed by 6 bases and J by 2 bases, leaving 10 bases between them. The CDR3 runs to 13 residues. The chain's CDR3 is CASSSGANTEAFF. The CDR3 DNA reads as TGTGCCAGCAGCAGCGGGGCTAACACTGAAGCTTTCTTT.

This clone was detected a few times. This sample includes further DNA sequences coding for the same CDR3. The chain is built from TRBV5-1 and TRBJ2-7, with D maybe TRBD1 (6 bases). V lost 5 bases and J lost 0, with 12 bases in between. The CDR3 extends over 14 amino acids. Per the germline V gene, CDR1 is SGHRS and CDR2 is YFSETQ. This CDR3 is CASSPRTASYEQYF. CDR3 bases: TGCGCCAGCAGTCCTAGGACAGCCTCCTACGAGCAGTACTTC.

This clone was seen a handful of times. This chain links TRBV30 with TRBJ1-6; TRBD1 might be the D (5 bases). Trimming removed 0 bases from V and 11 bases from J, with 11 bases in between. CDR1 and CDR2 from the germline V gene are GTSNPN and SVGIG (reference sequence). This CDR3 has 13 amino acids. The CDR3 loop is CAWSVGVSAPLHF. The CDR3 nucleotides read TGTGCCTGGAGTGTGGGGGTTTCGGCACCCCTCCACTTT.

In this sample, this clone turned up a few times. The V call is TRBV19, the J call TRBJ2-1, with D possibly matching TRBD2 (5 bases). The ends were cut back, 8 bases at V and 7 bases at J, with 21 bases in the middle. The germline V gene has CDR1 LNHDA and CDR2 SQIVND (reference sequence). This CDR3 has 15 residues. CDR3 DNA: TGTGCCAGTCGGACTGGTCGGACCTTTGAGAATGAGCAGTTCTTC. It codes for CASRTGRTFENEQFF. Based on the CDR3 plus reference TRBV19 and TRBJ2-1, the full variable domain is DGGITQSPKYLFRKEGQNVTLSCEQNLNHDAMYWYRQDPGQGLRLIYYSQIVNDFQKGDIAEGYSVSREKKESFPLTVTSAQKNPTAFYLCASRTGRTFENEQFFGPGTRLTVL.

V gene TRBV9 combines with J gene TRBJ2-1; TRBD2 agrees at 13 bases. Germline V gene data show CDR1 as SGDLS and CDR2 as YYNGEE. The CDR3 totals 15 residues. The trim removed 4 bases at V and 9 bases at J, leaving 7 bases unmatched. As DNA, the CDR3 is TGTGCCAGCAGCCTAACGGGACTAGCGGGGACTGAGCAGTTCTTC. Translation: CASSLTGLAGTEQFF.

This clone was detected a few times. The chain has TRBV6-5 and TRBJ2-3; 12 positions match TRBD2. Germline CDR1 MNHEY, CDR2 SVGAGI. The CDR3 loop spans 14 amino acids. Trimming took 6 bases from V and 6 from J; bases not matched to a gene: 4. CDR3 sequence reads: CASRPSGRVDTQYF. The CDR3, as DNA: TGTGCCAGCAGACCTAGCGGGAGGGTTGATACGCAGTATTTT.

The chain's CDR3 is CASSLGSGAQYF. Here the CDR3 DNA reads TGTGCCAGCAGTTTAGGTTCGGGTGCGCAGTACTTC. The V gene is TRBV28, the J gene TRBJ2-7; D gene unclear. Per germline, CDR1 MDHEN and CDR2 SYDVKM. The CDR3 loop spans 12 amino acids. V lost 2 bases to trimming and J lost 9 bases, with 11 bases between them.

In its sample, this clone was seen a few times. The rearrangement uses TRBV9 and TRBJ1-4; 7 nucleotides line up with TRBD1. J gave up 7 bases and V 0 bases, and 6 bases lay outside the gene matches. CDR1 and CDR2 (germline): SGDLS, YYNGEE. The CDR3 totals 15 residues. For the CDR3, the DNA is TGTGCCAGCAGCGTAGGGACGCAGGGGGGTGAAAAACTGTTTTTT. This gives the protein CASSVGTQGGEKLFF.

This chain connects TRBV27 to TRBJ2-1; 7 nucleotides agree with TRBD1. Germline CDR1 and CDR2: MNHEY and SMNVEV (reference sequence). The CDR3 extends over 15 amino acids. V lost 6 bases to trimming and J lost 3 bases; unmatched junction nucleotides: 8. The CDR3 coding sequence is TGTGCCAGCAGCCGAAACAGGGGAATCTACAATGAGCAGTTCTTC. Amino acids: CASSRNRGIYNEQFF.

This clone turned up a few times. The rearrangement joins TRBV9 to TRBJ2-5, with 8 positions matching TRBD1. Trimming at V came to 7 bases and at J to 6 bases, leaving 8 bases not matched to a gene. Germline CDR1 reads SGDLS; CDR2 reads YYNGEE. The CDR3 runs 13 residues. The CDR3 region is CASGTGNRKTQYF. The CDR3 DNA sequence: TGTGCCAGCGGGACAGGCAATAGGAAGACCCAGTACTTC.

In this sample, this clone turned up a few times. The V gene is TRBV28, the J gene TRBJ1-1, with 7 bases lining up with TRBD1. This CDR3 spans 13 amino acids. The J segment lost 7 bases and the V segment lost 5 bases, leaving 7 bases of the junction unmatched. Germline CDR1 is MDHEN and CDR2 is SYDVKM. The CDR3 reads CASSLGQLYEAFF. CDR3 DNA sequence: TGTGCCAGCAGTCTGGGACAGCTATATGAAGCTTTCTTT.

This clone came up a few times. The rearrangement uses TRBV7-9 and TRBJ1-1; 12 bases fit TRBD1. V was pared by 3 bases and J by 3 bases, with 14 bases of the junction left unmatched. The CDR3 loop spans 19 amino acids. CDR1 SEHNR and CDR2 FQNEAQ come from the germline V gene (reference sequence). The CDR3: CASSFARGQGALGHTEAFF. The CDR3 bases are TGTGCCAGCAGCTTTGCCCGGGGACAGGGGGCTCTCGGGCACACTGAAGCTTTCTTT. Complete variable domain (other parts from reference TRBV7-9 and TRBJ1-1): DTGVSQNPRHKITKRGQNVTFRCDPISEHNRLYWYRQTLGQGPEFLTYFQNEAQLEKSRLLSDRFSAERPKGSFSTLEIQRTEQGDSAMYLCASSFARGQGALGHTEAFFGQGTRLTVV.